Reported below is one T cell receptor (beta chain). This entry is derived from a study of blood T cell repertoires in COVID-19. Study at large: Italy, Spain and the United States were the sources of the convalescent and acute COVID-19 samples.

The V gene lost 3 bases and the J gene lost 3 bases, with 12 bases spanning the gap. The CDR3 is 14 residues long. CDR1 is SGHRS, CDR2 YFSETQ, per germline. TCRdb's table, derived via immunoSEQ multiplex PCR, lists solely in-frame clones and lacks some. This table has some 90,000 clones, approximately 86% appearing once. Source material: peripheral blood. The chain combines TRBV5-1 with TRBJ2-5, with a weak D call TRBD2 (6 bases). This receptor was obtained from a man aged 80 or over with active or convalescent COVID-19. The CDR3 bases are TGCGCCAGCAGCTGGGGACGGGGGAAAGAGACCCAGTACTTC. Its translation is CASSWGRGKETQYF.